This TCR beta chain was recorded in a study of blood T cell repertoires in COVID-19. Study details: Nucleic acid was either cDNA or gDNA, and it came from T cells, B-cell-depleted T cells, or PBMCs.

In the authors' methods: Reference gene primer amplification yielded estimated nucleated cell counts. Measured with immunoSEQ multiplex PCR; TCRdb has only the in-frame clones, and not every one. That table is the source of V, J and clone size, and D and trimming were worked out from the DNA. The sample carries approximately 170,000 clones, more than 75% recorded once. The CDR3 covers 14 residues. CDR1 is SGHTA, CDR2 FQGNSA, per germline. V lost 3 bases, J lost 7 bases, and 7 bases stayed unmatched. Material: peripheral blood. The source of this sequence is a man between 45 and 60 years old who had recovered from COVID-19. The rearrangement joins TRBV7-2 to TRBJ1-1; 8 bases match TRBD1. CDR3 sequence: CASSFKTGTGEAFF. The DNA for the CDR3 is TGTGCCAGCAGCTTTAAGACCGGGACAGGTGAAGCTTTCTTT.